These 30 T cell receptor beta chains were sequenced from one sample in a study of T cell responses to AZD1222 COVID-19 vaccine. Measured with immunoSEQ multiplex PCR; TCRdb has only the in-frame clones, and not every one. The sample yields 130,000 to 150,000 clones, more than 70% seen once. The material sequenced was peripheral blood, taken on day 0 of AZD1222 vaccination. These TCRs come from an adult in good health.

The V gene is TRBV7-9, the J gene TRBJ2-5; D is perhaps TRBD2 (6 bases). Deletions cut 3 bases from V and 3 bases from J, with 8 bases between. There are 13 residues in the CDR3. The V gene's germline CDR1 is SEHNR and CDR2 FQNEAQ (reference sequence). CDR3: CASSFGLKETQYF. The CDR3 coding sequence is TGTGCCAGCAGCTTTGGACTAAAAGAGACCCAGTACTTC.

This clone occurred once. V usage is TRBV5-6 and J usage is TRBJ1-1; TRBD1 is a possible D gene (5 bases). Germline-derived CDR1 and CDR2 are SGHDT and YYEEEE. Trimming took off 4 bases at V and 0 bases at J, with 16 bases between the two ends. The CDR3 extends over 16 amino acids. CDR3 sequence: CASSLPGGTLNTEAFF. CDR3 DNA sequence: TGTGCCAGCAGCCTTCCTGGAGGGACCCTGAACACTGAAGCTTTCTTT.

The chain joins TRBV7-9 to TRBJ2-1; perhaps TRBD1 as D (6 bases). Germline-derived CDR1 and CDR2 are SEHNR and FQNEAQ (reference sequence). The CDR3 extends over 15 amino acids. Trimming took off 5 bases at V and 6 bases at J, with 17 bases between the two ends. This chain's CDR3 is CASSMTSTGFNEQFF. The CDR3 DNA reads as TGTGCCAGCAGCATGACTTCGACAGGATTCAATGAGCAGTTCTTC.

CDR3 region: CASSRGRTEAFF. CDR3 sequence (DNA): TGTGCCAGCAGCCGTGGGCGCACTGAAGCTTTCTTT. The V call is TRBV28, the J call TRBJ1-1, with unresolved D. There are 12 residues in the CDR3. Trimming took off 6 bases at V and 4 bases at J, with 9 bases between the two ends. Germline V gene lookup returns CDR1 MDHEN and CDR2 SYDVKM.

The CDR3 DNA sequence: TGTGCCAGCACCATTAAGGCCGGACAGGGGTCGTCCGGGGAGCTGTTTTTT. Translated: CASTIKAGQGSSGELFF. This chain uses TRBV13 with TRBJ2-2, with TRBD1 matching over 9 bases. V lost 7 bases to trimming and J lost 6 bases; unmatched junction nucleotides: 15. CDR1 and CDR2 (germline): PRHDT, FYEKMQ (reference sequence). CDR3 length: 17 amino acids.

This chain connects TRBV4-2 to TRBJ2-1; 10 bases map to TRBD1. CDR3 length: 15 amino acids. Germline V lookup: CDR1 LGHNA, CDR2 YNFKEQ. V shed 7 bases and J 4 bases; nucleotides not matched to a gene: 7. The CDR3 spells CASNAGTGAYNEQFF. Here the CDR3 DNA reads TGTGCCAGCAACGCCGGGACAGGGGCTTACAATGAGCAGTTCTTC.

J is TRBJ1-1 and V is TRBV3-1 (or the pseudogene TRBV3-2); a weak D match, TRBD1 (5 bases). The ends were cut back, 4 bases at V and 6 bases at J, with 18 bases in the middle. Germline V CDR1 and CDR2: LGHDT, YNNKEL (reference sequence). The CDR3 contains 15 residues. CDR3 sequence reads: CASSPSGRDLPEAFF. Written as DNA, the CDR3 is TGTGCCAGCAGCCCTTCAGGGCGGGACCTCCCTGAAGCTTTCTTT.

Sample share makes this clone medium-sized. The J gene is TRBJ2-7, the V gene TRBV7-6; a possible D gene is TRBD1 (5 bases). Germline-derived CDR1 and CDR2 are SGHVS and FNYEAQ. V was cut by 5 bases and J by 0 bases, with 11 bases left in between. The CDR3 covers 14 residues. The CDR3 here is CASSARVSSYEQYF. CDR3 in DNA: TGTGCCAGCAGCGCCAGGGTTAGCTCCTACGAGCAGTACTTC. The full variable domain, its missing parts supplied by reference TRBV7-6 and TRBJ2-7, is GAGVSQSPRYKVTKRGQDVALRCDPISGHVSLYWYRQALGQGPEFLTYFNYEAQQDKSGLPNDRFSAERPEGSISTLTIQRTEQRDSAMYRCASSARVSSYEQYFGPGTRLTVT.

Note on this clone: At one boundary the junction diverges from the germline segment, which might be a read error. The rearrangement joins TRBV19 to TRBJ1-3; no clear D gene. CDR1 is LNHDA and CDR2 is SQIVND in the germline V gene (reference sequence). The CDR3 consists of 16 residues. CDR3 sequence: CAGRSLGVVSGNTIYF. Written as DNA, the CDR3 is TGTGCCGGTAGATCCCTTGGGGTCGTCTCTGGAAACACCATATATTTT. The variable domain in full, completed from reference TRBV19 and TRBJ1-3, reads DGGITQSPKYLFRKEGQNVTLSCEQNLNHDAMYWYRQDPGQGLRLIYYSQIVNDFQKGDIAEGYSVSREKKESFPLTVTSAQKNPTAFYLCAGRSLGVVSGNTIYFGEGSWLTVV.

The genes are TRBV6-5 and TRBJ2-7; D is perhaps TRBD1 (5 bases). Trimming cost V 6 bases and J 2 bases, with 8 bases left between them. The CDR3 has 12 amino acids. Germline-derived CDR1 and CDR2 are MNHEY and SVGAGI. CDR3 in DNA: TGTGCCAGCAGGCAACAGGCCTACGAGCAGTACTTC. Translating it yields CASRQQAYEQYF.

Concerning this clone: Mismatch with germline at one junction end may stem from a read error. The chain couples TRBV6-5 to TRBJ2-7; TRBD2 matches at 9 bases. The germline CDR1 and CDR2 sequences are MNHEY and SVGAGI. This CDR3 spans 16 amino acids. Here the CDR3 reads CASSYYYSGGDLEQYF. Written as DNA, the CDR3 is TGTGCCAGCAGCTACTACTATAGCGGGGGCGACCTGGAGCAGTACTTC.

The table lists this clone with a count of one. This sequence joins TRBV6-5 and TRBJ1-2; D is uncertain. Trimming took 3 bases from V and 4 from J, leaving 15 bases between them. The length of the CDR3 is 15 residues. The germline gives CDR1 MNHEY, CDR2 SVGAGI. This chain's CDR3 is CASSYTRLTLYGYTF. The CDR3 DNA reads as TGTGCCAGCAGTTATACGCGTTTGACACTCTATGGCTACACCTTC.

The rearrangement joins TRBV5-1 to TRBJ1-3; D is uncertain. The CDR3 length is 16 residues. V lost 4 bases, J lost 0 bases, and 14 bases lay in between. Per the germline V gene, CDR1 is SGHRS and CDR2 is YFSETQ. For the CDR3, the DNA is TGCGCCAGCAGCCAAACGATAGGTTACTCTGGAAACACCATATATTTT. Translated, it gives CASSQTIGYSGNTIYF.

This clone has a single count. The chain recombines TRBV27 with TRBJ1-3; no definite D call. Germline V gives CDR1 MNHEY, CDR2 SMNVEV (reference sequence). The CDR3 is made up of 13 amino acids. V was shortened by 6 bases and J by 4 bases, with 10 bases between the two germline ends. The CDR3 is CASSRVAGNTIYF. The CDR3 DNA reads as TGTGCCAGCAGCCGCGTTGCGGGAAACACCATATATTTT.

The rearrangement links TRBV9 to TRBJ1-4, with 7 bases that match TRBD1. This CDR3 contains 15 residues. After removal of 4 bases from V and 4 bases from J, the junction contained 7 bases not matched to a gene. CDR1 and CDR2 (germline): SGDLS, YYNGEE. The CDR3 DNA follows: TGTGCCAGCAGCCCGGGGACAGTTCTTAATGAAAAACTGTTTTTT. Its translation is CASSPGTVLNEKLFF.

The CDR3 bases are TGTGCCAGCAGCCCACAAGGACAGATTAACTATGGCTACACCTTC. Protein sequence: CASSPQGQINYGYTF. The chain links TRBV3-1 (or the pseudogene TRBV3-2) to TRBJ1-2, with D possibly being TRBD1 (6 bases). The CDR3 loop spans 15 amino acids. CDR1 LGHDT and CDR2 YNNKEL come from the germline V gene (reference sequence). V lost 4 bases to trimming and J lost 1 base, with 13 bases between them.

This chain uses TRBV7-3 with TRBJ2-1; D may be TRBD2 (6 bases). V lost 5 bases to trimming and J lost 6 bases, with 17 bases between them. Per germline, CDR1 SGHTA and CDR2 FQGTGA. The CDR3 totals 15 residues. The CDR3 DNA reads TGTGCCAGCAGCCCCGTCGGGGAGGTCCCCAATGAGCAGTTCTTC. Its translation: CASSPVGEVPNEQFF.

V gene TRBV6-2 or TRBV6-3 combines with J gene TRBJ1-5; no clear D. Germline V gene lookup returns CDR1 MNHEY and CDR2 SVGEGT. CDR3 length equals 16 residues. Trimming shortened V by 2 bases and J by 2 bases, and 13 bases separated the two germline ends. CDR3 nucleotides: TGTGCCAGCAGTTACGGGCGGTGGGGTGGCAATCAGCCCCAGCATTTT. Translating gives CASSYGRWGGNQPQHF.

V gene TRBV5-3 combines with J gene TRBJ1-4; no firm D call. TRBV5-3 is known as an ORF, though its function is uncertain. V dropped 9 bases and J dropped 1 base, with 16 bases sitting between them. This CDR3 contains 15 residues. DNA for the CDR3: TGTGCCACCCCATTGGAGGTAGGAACTAATGAAAAACTGTTTTTT. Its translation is CATPLEVGTNEKLFF.

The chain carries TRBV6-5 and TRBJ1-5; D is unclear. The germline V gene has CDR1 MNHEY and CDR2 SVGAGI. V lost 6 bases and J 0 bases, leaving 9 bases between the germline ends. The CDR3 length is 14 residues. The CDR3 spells CASRPRTSNQPQHF. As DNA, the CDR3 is TGTGCCAGCAGGCCCCGGACTAGCAATCAGCCCCAGCATTTT.

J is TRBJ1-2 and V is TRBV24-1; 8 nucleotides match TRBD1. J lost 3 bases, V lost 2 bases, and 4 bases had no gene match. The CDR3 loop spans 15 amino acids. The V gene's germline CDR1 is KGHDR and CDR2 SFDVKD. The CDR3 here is CATSDSGQGDYGYTF. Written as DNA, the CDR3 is TGTGCCACCAGTGATTCCGGACAGGGTGACTATGGCTACACCTTC.

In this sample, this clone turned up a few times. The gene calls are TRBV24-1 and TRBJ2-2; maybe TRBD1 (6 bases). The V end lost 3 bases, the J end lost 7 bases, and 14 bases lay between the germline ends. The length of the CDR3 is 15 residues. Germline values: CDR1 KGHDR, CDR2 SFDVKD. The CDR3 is CATSDPGQSHGELFF. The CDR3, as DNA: TGTGCCACCAGTGATCCGGGACAATCTCACGGGGAGCTGTTTTTT.

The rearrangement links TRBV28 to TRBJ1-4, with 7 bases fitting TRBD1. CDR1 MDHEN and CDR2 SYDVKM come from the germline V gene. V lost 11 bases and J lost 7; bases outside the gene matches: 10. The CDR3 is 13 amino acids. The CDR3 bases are TGTGCCTACTCCGACAGGGCGGGTGAAAAACTGTTTTTT. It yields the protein CAYSDRAGEKLFF. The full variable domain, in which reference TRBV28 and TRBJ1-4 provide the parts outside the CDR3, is DVKVTQSSRYLVKRTGEKVFLECVQDMDHENMFWYRQDPGLGLRLIYFSYDVKMKEKGDIPEGYSVSREKKERFSLILESASTNQTSMYLCAYSDRAGEKLFFGSGTQLSVL.

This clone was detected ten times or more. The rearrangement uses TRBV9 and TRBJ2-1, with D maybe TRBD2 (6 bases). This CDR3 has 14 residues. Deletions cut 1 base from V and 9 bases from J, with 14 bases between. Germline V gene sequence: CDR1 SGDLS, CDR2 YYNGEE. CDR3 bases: TGTGCCAGCAGCGTACAAGTGGGGGGTAGTGAGCAGTTCTTC. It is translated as CASSVQVGGSEQFF.

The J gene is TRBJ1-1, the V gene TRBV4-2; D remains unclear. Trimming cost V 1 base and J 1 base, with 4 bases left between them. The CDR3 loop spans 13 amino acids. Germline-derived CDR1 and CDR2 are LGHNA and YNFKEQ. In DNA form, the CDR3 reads TGTGCCAGCAGCCAAGGACGGAACACTGAAGCTTTCTTT. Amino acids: CASSQGRNTEAFF.

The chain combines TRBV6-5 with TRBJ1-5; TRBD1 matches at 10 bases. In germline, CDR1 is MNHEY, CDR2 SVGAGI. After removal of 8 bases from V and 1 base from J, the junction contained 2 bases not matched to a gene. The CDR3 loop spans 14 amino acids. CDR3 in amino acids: CASGTGVSNQPQHF. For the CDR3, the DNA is TGTGCCAGCGGGACAGGGGTGAGCAATCAGCCCCAGCATTTT.

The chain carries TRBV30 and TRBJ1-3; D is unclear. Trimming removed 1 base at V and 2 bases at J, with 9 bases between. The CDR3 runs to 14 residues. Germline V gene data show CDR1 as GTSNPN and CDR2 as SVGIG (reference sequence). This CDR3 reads CAWSGRVTGNTIYF. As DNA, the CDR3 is TGTGCCTGGAGTGGGAGGGTAACTGGAAACACCATATATTTT.

The CDR3 region has the DNA TGTGCCAGCAGCCAGGGGCAGGGATTTTCGGAAAAACTGTTTTTT. Protein product: CASSQGQGFSEKLFF. The rearrangement links TRBV4-2 to TRBJ1-4; D might be TRBD1 (5 bases). V dropped 3 bases and J dropped 8 bases, with 16 bases sitting between them. Per the germline V gene, CDR1 is LGHNA and CDR2 is YNFKEQ. CDR3 length: 15 amino acids.

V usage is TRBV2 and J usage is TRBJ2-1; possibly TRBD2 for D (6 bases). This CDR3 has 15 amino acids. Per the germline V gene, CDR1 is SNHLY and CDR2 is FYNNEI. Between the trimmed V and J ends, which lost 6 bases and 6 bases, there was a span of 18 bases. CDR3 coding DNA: TGTGCCAGCAGCACCGGACGGGGAGGTTTCAATGAGCAGTTCTTC. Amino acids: CASSTGRGGFNEQFF. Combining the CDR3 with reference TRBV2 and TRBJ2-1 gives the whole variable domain EPEVTQTPSHQVTQMGQEVILRCVPISNHLYFYWYRQILGQKVEFLVSFYNNEISEKSEIFDDQFSVERPDGSNFTLKIRSTKLEDSAMYFCASSTGRGGFNEQFFGPGTRLTVL.

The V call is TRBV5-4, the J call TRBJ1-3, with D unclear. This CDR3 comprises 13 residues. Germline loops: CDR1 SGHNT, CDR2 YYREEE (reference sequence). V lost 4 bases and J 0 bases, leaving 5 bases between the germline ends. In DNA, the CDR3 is TGTGCCAGCAGCCCAGACTCTGGAAACACCATATATTTT. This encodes CASSPDSGNTIYF.